This TCR beta chain was sequenced in a study of cytomegalovirus exposure and HLA in healthy donors. The table came from immunoSEQ multiplex PCR; TCRdb's copy has only in-frame clones and leaves some out. Counted here are over 150,000 clones, approximately 89% occurring once; the ten biggest clones make up roughly 4.2%. Findings and limits, study-wide: Most TCR sequences were seen very rarely across donors, but some public TCRs occurred in many. Accounts indicate the classifier identified cytomegalovirus status with strong specificity and sensitivity. CMV antigen specificity was confirmed in vitro for three CMV-associated chains. In the roughly 130 validation repertoires, a later analysis found that first-cohort TCR clusters tended to co-occur.

This clone has a single count. Its antigen is currently unknown. After removal of 4 bases from V and 6 bases from J, the junction contained 5 bases not matched to a gene. Germline-derived CDR1 and CDR2 are LNHNV and YYDKDF (reference sequence). This CDR3 comprises 15 residues. This receptor was obtained from a man aged 18 to 30 in good health and CMV-seropositive. Sequenced sample: PBMCs. The J gene is TRBJ2-7, the V gene TRBV15; TRBD2 agrees at 14 bases. CDR3 region: CATSMTSGRESEQYF. The CDR3 bases are TGTGCCACCAGCATGACTAGCGGGAGGGAGAGCGAGCAGTACTTC.